The text below deals with one TCR beta chain. What it recognizes is unknown. Researchers grouped second doses given at about 4 or about 12 weeks into one pool. The germline CDR1 and CDR2 sequences are MNHEY and SVGAGI. The CDR3 length is 15 residues. The junction had 2 bases not matched to a gene; V was cut back by 6 bases and J by 1 base. The assay was immunoSEQ multiplex PCR, and TCRdb's table has in-frame clones only and misses some. There are 60,000 to 90,000 clones in the sample; around 86% occur only once, and around 18% lies in the top ten. This specimen belongs to a study of T cell responses to AZD1222 COVID-19 vaccine. General study findings and limits: The study found vaccine-associated CD4 TCRs spanning spike, dominant at 160-218 and 743-854. Epitopes outside B.1.351 and B.1.1.7 mutated regions reportedly drew nearly half of spike TCRs. Clonal diversity was possibly underestimated; the donors were predominantly white British and more often female.

Source: peripheral blood, taken 28 days after the second AZD1222 dose. The rearrangement uses TRBV6-5 and TRBJ2-7; TRBD2 aligns across 14 bases. The clonotype was recovered from an adult who received the AZD1222 COVID-19 vaccine. CDR3 sequence: CASRGTSGGSYEQYF. The CDR3 DNA reads as TGTGCCAGCAGGGGGACTAGCGGGGGATCCTACGAGCAGTACTTC.